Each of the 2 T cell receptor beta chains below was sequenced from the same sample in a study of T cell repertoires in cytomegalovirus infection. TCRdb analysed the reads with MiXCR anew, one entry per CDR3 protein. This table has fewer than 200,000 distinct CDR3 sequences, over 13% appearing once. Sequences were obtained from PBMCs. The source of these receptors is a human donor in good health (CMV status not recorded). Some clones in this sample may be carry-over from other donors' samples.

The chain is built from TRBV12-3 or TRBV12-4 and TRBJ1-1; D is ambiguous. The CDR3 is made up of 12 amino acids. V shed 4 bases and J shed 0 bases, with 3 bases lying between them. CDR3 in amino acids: CASSWMNTEAFF. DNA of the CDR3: TGTGCCAGCAGTTGGATGAACACTGAAGCTTTCTTT.

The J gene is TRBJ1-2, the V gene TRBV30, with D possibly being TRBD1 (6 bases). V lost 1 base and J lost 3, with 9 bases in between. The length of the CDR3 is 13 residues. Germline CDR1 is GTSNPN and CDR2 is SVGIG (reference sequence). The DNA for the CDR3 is TGTGCCTGGAGTGGCCGACAGGACTATGGCTACACCTTC. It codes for CAWSGRQDYGYTF. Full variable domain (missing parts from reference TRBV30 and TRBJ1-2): SQTIHQWPATLVQPVGSPLSLECTVEGTSNPNLYWYRQAAGRGLQLLFYSVGIGQISSEVPQNLSASRPQDRQFILSSKKLLLSDSGFYLCAWSGRQDYGYTFGSGTRLTVV.